This TCR beta chain was identified during a study of cytomegalovirus exposure and HLA in healthy donors. The overall study: A data release that came early held 80 million or so unique TCRs from HLA-typed donors. Overall study results and limits: Later analysis suggested most CMV-associated TCR beta chains were HLA-restricted. About 87% or about 30% of the time was how often most TCR beta V segments were productive, according to an earlier analysis. The study reported that TCR beta sequences accurately predicted HLA-A and HLA-B alleles in most subjects.

As for this clone: The antigen remains unidentified.

The germline V gene has CDR1 SGHNT and CDR2 YYREEE (reference sequence). The length of the CDR3 is 14 residues. V shed 2 bases and J 5 bases; nucleotides not matched to a gene: 5. The PCR was carried out with 60 Vbeta primers and 13 Jbeta primers. Libraries were prepared by immunoSEQ multiplex PCR; TCRdb keeps only in-frame clonotypes and omits some of them. The sample contains roughly 63,000 clones, less than 75% of which appear only once. The sample comprised PBMCs. This chain connects TRBV5-4 to TRBJ2-3; 7 positions agree with TRBD1. This clonotype was obtained from a man in his forties or fifties in good health and CMV-seropositive. As DNA, the CDR3 is TGTGCCAGCAGCTTACAGGGGTTTGGAGATACGCAGTATTTT. Protein product: CASSLQGFGDTQYF. The full variable domain, in which reference TRBV5-4 and TRBJ2-3 provide the parts outside the CDR3, is ETGVTQSPTHLIKTRGQQVTLRCSSQSGHNTVSWYQQALGQGPQFIFQYYREEENGRGNFPPRFSGLQFPNYSSELNVNALELDDSALYLCASSLQGFGDTQYFGPGTRLTVL.